Listed below are T cell receptor beta chains from one sample, sequenced in a study of technical replicates of blood from a handful of donors. TCRdb's copy holds only in-frame clones and misses some; the assay was immunoSEQ multiplex PCR. Of some 77,000 clones detected, around 94% appear once; the ten largest clones hold around 0.4%. The specimen sequenced was T cells isolated from PBMCs. The receptors shown here come from a human donor in good health. Each CDR3 is given with its conserved first and last residue. Fields, in order: V gene, D gene, J gene, clone size, CDR3 DNA, CDR3 protein. The D gene is left open where the match is weak. Not all rows give a size; the values are once, few, many and, for expanded clones, a class.

V: TRBV29-1; D: .; J: TRBJ1-2; size: once; DNA: TGCAGCGCTAGCGGTGGGAACTATGGCTACACCTTC; CDR3: CSASGGNYGYTF
V: TRBV5-1; D: TRBD1; J: TRBJ2-7; size: once; DNA: TGCGCCAGCAGCTTGCAAAGGGACAGGGCTAACGAGCAGTACTTC; CDR3: CASSLQRDRANEQYF
V: TRBV27; D: .; J: TRBJ2-7; size: .; DNA: TGTGCCAGCAGTTTAGTGGTCGGTGACGAGCAGTACTTC; CDR3: CASSLVVGDEQYF
V: TRBV5-6; D: .; J: TRBJ2-3; size: .; DNA: TGTGCCAGCAGCTTTGCGGGGGCAAGAGATACGCAGTATTTT; CDR3: CASSFAGARDTQYF
V: TRBV27; D: TRBD1; J: TRBJ1-3; size: .; DNA: TGTGCCAGCAGTTCCTTGGACAGGGAAGGGAACACCATATATTTT; CDR3: CASSSLDREGNTIYF
V: TRBV11-2; D: .; J: TRBJ1-5; size: .; DNA: TGTGCCAGCAGCCTAGCACGGGGTATCAATCAGCCCCAGCATTTT; CDR3: CASSLARGINQPQHF
V: TRBV27; D: .; J: TRBJ1-3; size: .; DNA: TGTGCCAGCAGTTTATCTCGGTTTGGAAACACCATATATTTT; CDR3: CASSLSRFGNTIYF
V: TRBV15; D: .; J: TRBJ2-7; size: .; DNA: TGTGCCACCAGCAGAGTTAATTTGTACGAGCAGTACTTC; CDR3: CATSRVNLYEQYF
V: TRBV7-3; D: TRBD2; J: TRBJ2-4; size: .; DNA: TGTGCCAGCAGCTTAATAATCCCCGGGGGGGAAAACATTCAGTACTTC; CDR3: CASSLIIPGGENIQYF
V: TRBV7-8; D: .; J: TRBJ1-2; size: once; DNA: TGTGCCAGCAGCTTATCCAGGGGCAATGACTATGGCTACACCTTC; CDR3: CASSLSRGNDYGYTF
V: TRBV7-6; D: .; J: TRBJ2-3; size: once; DNA: TGTGCCAGCAGCTCCCCGATGGAGCTAGCTACGCAGTATTTT; CDR3: CASSSPMELATQYF
V: TRBV10-3; D: TRBD1; J: TRBJ2-4; size: once; DNA: TGTGCCATCAGCGGACAGGGGAGTAAAAACATTCAGTACTTC; CDR3: CAISGQGSKNIQYF
V: TRBV4-1; D: TRBD2; J: TRBJ2-3; size: .; DNA: TGCGCCAGCACCATGACTATAGCGGGATCAGATACGCAGTATTTT; CDR3: CASTMTIAGSDTQYF
V: TRBV6-6; D: .; J: TRBJ1-5; size: once; DNA: TGTGCCAGCAGTTACCTATCTTCGAATCAGCCCCAGCATTTT; CDR3: CASSYLSSNQPQHF
V: TRBV6-1; D: .; J: TRBJ1-5; size: .; DNA: TGTGCCAGCAGTGCGTGGACGGACAACAATCAGCCCCAGCATTTT; CDR3: CASSAWTDNNQPQHF
V: TRBV28; D: .; J: TRBJ2-5; size: .; DNA: TGTGCCAGCAGTTCATCAGGGGAAGAGACCCAGTACTTC; CDR3: CASSSSGEETQYF
V: TRBV7-9; D: .; J: TRBJ1-1; size: once; DNA: TGTGCCAGCAGCTTAAGCACAGGGACTGAAGCTTTCTTT; CDR3: CASSLSTGTEAFF